The source of this TCR beta chain is a study of OX40 agonist ivuxolimab in advanced cancers. Study-wide background: Patients were infused with ivuxolimab every 2 weeks at 0.01 to 10 mg/kg.

Generated by immunoSEQ multiplex PCR, the TCRdb table keeps only in-frame clones and is missing some. This sample has some 140,000 clones, with approximately 90% found just once. About this clone itself: No antigen is known for it.

The CDR3 length is 16 residues. Per germline, CDR1 SGHRS and CDR2 YFSETQ. Trimming removed 6 bases from V and 8 bases from J; junction bases left unmatched: 10. Findings and caveats of the study: Fewer expanded clones were found on average in CD4+ than in CD8+ T cells. Within 6 weeks, CD4+ and CD8+ blood T cells expanded clonally at 0.1 to 3.0 mg/kg. Also present in some nonresponders was a low level of normalized T-cell clonal expansion.

The origin of this receptor is an adult with an advanced solid tumor such as melanoma, head and neck, liver or kidney cancer. This chain connects TRBV5-1 to TRBJ2-1; 14 nucleotides match TRBD2. The source material was CD4+ or CD8+ T cells sorted from blood, sampled in a trial of the OX40 agonist ivuxolimab. CDR3 protein: CASTPGTSGSRYEQFF. In DNA, the CDR3 is TGCGCCAGCACCCCGGGGACTAGCGGGAGTAGGTATGAGCAGTTCTTC.